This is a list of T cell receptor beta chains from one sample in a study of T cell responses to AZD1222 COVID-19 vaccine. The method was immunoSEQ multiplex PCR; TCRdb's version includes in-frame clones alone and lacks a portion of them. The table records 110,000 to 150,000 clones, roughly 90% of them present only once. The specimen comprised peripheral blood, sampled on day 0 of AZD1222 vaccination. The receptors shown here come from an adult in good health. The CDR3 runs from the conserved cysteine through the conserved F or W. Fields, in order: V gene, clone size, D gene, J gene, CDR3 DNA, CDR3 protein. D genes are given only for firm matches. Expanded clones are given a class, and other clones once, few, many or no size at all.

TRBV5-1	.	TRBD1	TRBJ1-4	TGCGCCAGCAGCTTGGTGCCGCCGGGACAGGGTCAAAATGAAAAACTGTTTTTT	CASSLVPPGQGQNEKLFF
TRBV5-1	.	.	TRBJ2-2	TGCGCCAGCAGCAGTAACGGGTATTTGGACACCGGGGAGCTGTTTTTT	CASSSNGYLDTGELFF
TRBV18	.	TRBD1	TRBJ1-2	TGTGCCAGCTCACCAGGGACAGAATACTATGGCTACACCTTC	CASSPGTEYYGYTF
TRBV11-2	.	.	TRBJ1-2	TGTGCCAGCAGTCCGGTCCGGGGAGGTGGCTACACCTTC	CASSPVRGGGYTF
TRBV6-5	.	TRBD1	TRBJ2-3	TGTGCCAGCAGCGAGACAGGGTCAGGCACAGATACGCAGTATTTT	CASSETGSGTDTQYF
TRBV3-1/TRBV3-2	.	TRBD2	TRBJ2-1	TGTGCCAGCAGCCATCCTGATCCGGTCGGGACTAGCGGGAGATTTTACAATGAGCAGTTCTTC	CASSHPDPVGTSGRFYNEQFF
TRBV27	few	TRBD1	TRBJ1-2	TGTGCCAGCAGTTTATCAGGGGGCATAAGCTACACCTTC	CASSLSGGISYTF
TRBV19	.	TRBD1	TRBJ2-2	TGTGCCAGTAGAAGGGACAGGTCGAACACCGGGGAGCTGTTTTTT	CASRRDRSNTGELFF
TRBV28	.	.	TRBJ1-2	TGTGCCAGCAGTTTACCCCAGGGTTTAGGCTATGGCTACACCTTC	CASSLPQGLGYGYTF
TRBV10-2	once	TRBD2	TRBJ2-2	TGCGCCAGCAGCAAGCGGGAAAACACCGGGGAGCTGTTTTTT	CASSKRENTGELFF
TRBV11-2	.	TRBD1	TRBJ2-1	TGTGCCAGCAGCTCCCCTGCCCGGACAGGGAAATGGGATGAGCAGTTCTTC	CASSSPARTGKWDEQFF
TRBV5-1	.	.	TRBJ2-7	TGCGCCAGCAGCTCCTCGATTTTAACGGGTGGGTCCTACGAGCAGTACTTC	CASSSSILTGGSYEQYF
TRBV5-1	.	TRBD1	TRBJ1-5	TGCGCCAGCAGCTGTCGACAGGGGCGAAAAAATCAGCCCCAGCATTTT	CASSCRQGRKNQPQHF
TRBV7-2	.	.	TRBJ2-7	TGTGCCAGCAGTAGCGGAGGGGACTCCCCCTACGAGCAGTACTTC	CASSSGGDSPYEQYF
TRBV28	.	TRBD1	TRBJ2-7	TGTGCCAGCACCGGGGACAGGGAGGTCCCCTACGAGCAGTACTTC	CASTGDREVPYEQYF
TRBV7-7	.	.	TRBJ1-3	TGTGCCAGCAGCCGGAGCTCTGGAAACACCATATATTTT	CASSRSSGNTIYF
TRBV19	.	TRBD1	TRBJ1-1	TGTGCCAGTACTCCGCGGGACAGGGGAGGTACTGAAGCTTTCTTT	CASTPRDRGGTEAFF
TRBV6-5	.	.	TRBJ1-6	TGTGCCAGCAGGACTAGCTCCTATAATTCACCCCTCCACTTT	CASRTSSYNSPLHF
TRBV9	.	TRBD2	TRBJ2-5	TGTGCCAGCAGCGTAGAAGCCCGGGAGGGGGAGACCCAGTACTTC	CASSVEAREGETQYF
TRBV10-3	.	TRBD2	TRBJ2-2	TGTGCCACCCAAGGGTCCGGGACTAGGGGCGGGGAGCTGTTTTTT	CATQGSGTRGGELFF
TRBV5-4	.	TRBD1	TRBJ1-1	TGTGCCAGCAGCGAGCAGGGGGCGACCGAAGCTTTCTTT	CASSEQGATEAFF
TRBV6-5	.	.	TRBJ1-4	TGTGCCAGCAGTCCGTCGGGCCGTCTTAATGAAAAACTGTTTTTT	CASSPSGRLNEKLFF
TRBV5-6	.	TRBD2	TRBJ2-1	TGTGCCAGCAGCTCCGAGGGACTAGCGGCCTTCGAGCAGTTCTTC	CASSSEGLAAFEQFF
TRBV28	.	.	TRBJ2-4	TGTGCCAGCAGTTTATGGGGTTCAGGGAAGGACAAAAACATTCAGTACTTC	CASSLWGSGKDKNIQYF
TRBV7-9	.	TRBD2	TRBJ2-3	TGTGCCAGCAGCTCGGGGACTAGCGGGAGAACAGATACGCAGTATTTT	CASSSGTSGRTDTQYF
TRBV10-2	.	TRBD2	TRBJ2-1	TGCGCCAGCAGTGCCTCTAGCGGGAACTACAATGAGCAGTTCTTC	CASSASSGNYNEQFF
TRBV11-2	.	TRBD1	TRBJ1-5	TGTGCCAGCAGCAGAACAGGGGGCAATCAGCCCCAGCATTTT	CASSRTGGNQPQHF